These T cell receptor beta chains were read from a single sample in a study of control samples from healthy donors and cancer patients. Only in-frame clones appear in the TCRdb table, and some are missing; sequencing was by immunoSEQ multiplex PCR. This sample has approximately 80,000 clones, with about 88% found just once. Input material: blood. The receptors were gathered from a woman in her forties or fifties in good health. The CDR3 runs from the conserved cysteine through the conserved F or W. The order of the fields is D gene, J gene, clone size, V gene, CDR3 protein, CDR3 DNA. The D gene is left open where the match is weak. Clone sizes are given selectively: once, few, many, or a class where the clone is expanded.

TRBD1	TRBJ2-7	few	TRBV5-1	CASSIDRGYEQYF	TGCGCCAGCAGCATAGACAGGGGGTACGAGCAGTACTTC
-	TRBJ1-6	-	TRBV30	CAWSVQSGLYGSPLHF	TGTGCCTGGAGTGTACAGTCAGGGTTATATGGTTCACCCCTCCACTTT
-	TRBJ1-6	-	TRBV2	CASSQDNSPLHF	TGTGCCAGCAGCCAGGATAATTCACCCCTCCACTTT
-	TRBJ1-2	-	TRBV19	CASSLGGNGYTF	TGTGCCAGTAGCCTGGGGGGAAATGGCTACACCTTC
TRBD2	TRBJ2-1	-	TRBV7-9	CASMLAGMAVDEQFF	TGTGCCAGCATGTTAGCGGGGATGGCTGTCGATGAGCAGTTCTTC
-	TRBJ2-7	once	TRBV30	CAWSGDSRGIEQYF	TGTGCCTGGAGTGGGGACTCTAGGGGGATCGAGCAGTACTTC
-	TRBJ2-1	-	TRBV6-5	CASRQGRLYEQFF	TGTGCCAGCAGACAGGGACGGTTATATGAGCAGTTCTTC
TRBD1	TRBJ1-2	-	TRBV13	CASSSTPHRSGQNDGYTF	TGTGCCAGCAGCTCAACGCCCCACCGATCGGGACAGAATGATGGCTACACCTTC
-	TRBJ1-4	-	TRBV30	CAWSVLKEKLFF	TGTGCCTGGAGTGTACTTAAGGAAAAACTGTTTTTT
-	TRBJ2-7	once	TRBV6-6	CASSPLSYEQYF	TGTGCCAGCAGTCCCTTGAGCTACGAGCAGTACTTC
-	TRBJ1-3	-	TRBV7-8	CASSFGPGRGSGNTIYF	TGTGCCAGCAGCTTTGGCCCCGGAAGAGGCTCTGGAAACACCATATATTTT
TRBD1	TRBJ2-7	-	TRBV6-5	CASRRDRGAGEQYF	TGTGCCAGCAGACGGGACAGGGGCGCTGGCGAGCAGTACTTC
-	TRBJ2-1	-	TRBV15	CATAPTSYLDEQFF	TGTGCGACCGCCCCTACTAGTTATCTCGATGAGCAGTTCTTC
-	TRBJ2-3	once	TRBV18	CASSTGQSDTQYF	TGTGCCAGCTCAACTGGACAGTCCGATACGCAGTATTTT
-	TRBJ2-3	-	TRBV27	CASTLGLSSTDTQYF	TGTGCCAGCACCTTAGGGCTCAGTAGCACAGATACGCAGTATTTT
-	TRBJ1-2	-	TRBV6-5	CASSYGDRNYGYTF	TGTGCCAGCAGTTACGGTGACAGGAACTATGGCTACACCTTC
-	TRBJ1-2	-	TRBV27	CASSSPIYGYTF	TGTGCCAGCAGTTCACCGATCTATGGCTACACCTTC
TRBD2	TRBJ2-3	-	TRBV20-1	CSASGLAGGPSTDTQYF	TGCAGTGCTAGTGGACTAGCGGGGGGGCCTAGCACAGATACGCAGTATTTT
TRBD2	TRBJ2-3	-	TRBV7-8	CASIVTSGGDSDTQYF	TGTGCCAGCATTGTGACAAGCGGGGGGGACTCAGATACGCAGTATTTT
-	TRBJ2-3	-	TRBV7-8	CASSWGAVTDTQYF	TGTGCCAGCAGCTGGGGGGCGGTCACAGATACGCAGTATTTT
-	TRBJ2-7	-	TRBV5-4	CASSFVKGGEQYF	TGTGCCAGCAGCTTCGTCAAGGGCGGCGAGCAGTACTTC
-	TRBJ1-2	-	TRBV7-9	CASSLDVGINGYTF	TGTGCCAGCAGCTTAGATGTGGGCATCAATGGCTACACCTTC
-	TRBJ2-7	once	TRBV4-1	CASSQESGLRYEQYF	TGCGCCAGCAGCCAAGAGTCGGGTTTGCGGTACGAGCAGTACTTC
-	TRBJ1-5	-	TRBV5-4	CASSPGSSGPQHF	TGTGCCAGCAGCCCTGGGTCCTCTGGGCCCCAGCATTTT
-	TRBJ1-3	-	TRBV5-5	CASSLEPGRNTIYF	TGTGCCAGCAGCTTGGAGCCGGGAAGAAACACCATATATTTT
-	TRBJ1-2	-	TRBV7-9	CASSLGGPGYGYTF	TGTGCCAGCAGCCTTGGGGGGCCGGGATATGGCTACACCTTC
TRBD2	TRBJ2-2	-	TRBV30	CAWQAGVRTGELFF	TGTGCCTGGCAAGCGGGGGTAAGGACCGGGGAGCTGTTTTTT
-	TRBJ1-2	-	TRBV4-2	CASTLMAGASNYGYTF	TGTGCCAGCACCTTAATGGCCGGGGCCTCTAACTATGGCTACACCTTC